Each of the 15 T cell receptor beta chains below was sequenced from the same sample in a study of regulatory T cells in long-lasting Graves disease. Library construction for TCR beta used iRepertoire HTBI primers and Arm-PCR of CDR3 regions. TCRdb processed the multiplex PCR reads anew with MiXCR; each CDR3 protein has one entry. This table has 550,000 to 650,000 distinct CDR3 sequences, more than 15% appearing once. Time point given: newly diagnosed GD, antithyroid drugs for less than 3 months. Following extraction of RNA from PBMCs, that RNA was used to make the TCR library. These data also featured in a second study, about T cells in Graves' hyperthyroidism and ophthalmopathy.

The sample in question was peripheral blood mononuclear cells (PBMCs), obtained at new diagnosis, from a patient treated with antithyroid drugs. Receptors were obtained from a man younger than 35 with Graves disease.

The rearrangement links TRBV25-1 to TRBJ2-7; 8 nucleotides line up with TRBD1. The CDR3 totals 16 residues. The germline gives CDR1 MGHDK, CDR2 SYGVNS. The V segment lost 3 bases and the J segment 3 bases; nucleotides outside the gene matches: 10. The DNA of the CDR3 is TGTGCCAGCAGTGACTCTTCCGGACAGGGAGTCTACGAGCAGTACTTC. The encoded protein is CASSDSSGQGVYEQYF.

This rearrangement joins TRBV6-1 to TRBJ1-2; unclear D gene. The V and J ends lost 6 bases and 8 bases respectively, with 13 bases between them. In germline, CDR1 is MNHNS, CDR2 SASEGT. The CDR3 extends over 12 amino acids. The DNA of the CDR3 is TGTGCCAGCAGGGCCGACTTCAGCGGCTACACCTTC. It yields the protein CASRADFSGYTF.

This clonotype was detected a few times. CDR3 bases: TGCAGTGCTGATCCGGGACAGGGGTTATACGAGCAGTACTTC. This sequence encodes CSADPGQGLYEQYF. The chain has TRBV20-1 and TRBJ2-7, with 10 bases aligning to TRBD1. This CDR3 is 14 amino acids long. Unmatched junction bases numbered 8, after V lost 5 bases and J lost 4 bases. Per germline, CDR1 DFQATT and CDR2 SNEGSKA (reference sequence).

This clonotype has a count of ten or more. The genes are TRBV30 and TRBJ2-1; D not resolved. The CDR3 has 12 residues. Germline CDR1 reads GTSNPN; CDR2 reads SVGIG (reference sequence). Deletions cut 3 bases from V and 8 bases from J, with 11 bases between. The CDR3 spells CAWRTGRHEQFF. The CDR3 bases are TGTGCCTGGAGAACCGGTCGCCATGAGCAGTTCTTC.

The chain has TRBV9 and TRBJ2-3; no clear D gene. This CDR3 comprises 15 residues. Germline V gene lookup returns CDR1 SGDLS and CDR2 YYNGEE. The V gene lost 3 bases and the J gene lost 2 bases, with 13 bases spanning the gap. The CDR3 sequence is CASSALPGPTDTQYF. Written as DNA, the CDR3 is TGTGCCAGCAGCGCCCTCCCTGGCCCCACAGATACGCAGTATTTT.

The chain combines TRBV7-9 with TRBJ2-1, with 10 bases identical to TRBD2. This CDR3 contains 15 residues. The J segment lost 7 bases and the V segment lost 5 bases, leaving 8 bases of the junction unmatched. CDR1 and CDR2 (germline): SEHNR, FQNEAQ (reference sequence). In nucleotides, the CDR3 is TGTGCCAGCAGCACCCTAGCGGGAGTGACGAATGAGCAGTTCTTC. Amino acid sequence: CASSTLAGVTNEQFF.

V gene TRBV2 combines with J gene TRBJ2-5, with D maybe TRBD1 (6 bases). This CDR3 comprises 15 residues. Germline V lookup: CDR1 SNHLY, CDR2 FYNNEI. V lost 6 bases to trimming and J lost 5 bases, with 19 bases between them. CDR3 sequence reads: CASSLGQVGRETQYF. The CDR3 nucleotides are TGTGCCAGCAGCCTGGGACAAGTGGGTCGCGAGACCCAGTACTTC.

This clonotype was seen ten or more times. The genes are TRBV3-1 and TRBJ1-2; D uncertain. The V gene lost 2 bases and the J gene lost 8 bases, with 18 bases spanning the gap. Germline values: CDR1 LGHDT, CDR2 YNNKEL (reference sequence). The length of the CDR3 is 15 residues. CDR3 residues: CASSQLGPSRGGYTF. The DNA for the CDR3 is TGTGCCAGCAGCCAACTTGGACCAAGCCGAGGAGGCTACACCTTC.

There are a few counts of this clonotype. The genes are TRBV7-9 and TRBJ1-1, with a tentative D call TRBD1 (5 bases). The CDR3 spans 15 residues. The germline gives CDR1 SEHNR, CDR2 FQNEAQ (reference sequence). Trimming removed 2 bases at V and 3 bases at J, with 13 bases between. Written as DNA, the CDR3 is TGTGCCAGCAGCTTATTGGGGGATGAGGACACTGAAGCTTTCTTT. Residues: CASSLLGDEDTEAFF. Based on the CDR3 plus reference TRBV7-9 and TRBJ1-1, the full variable domain is DTGVSQNPRHKITKRGQNVTFRCDPISEHNRLYWYRQTLGQGPEFLTYFQNEAQLEKSRLLSDRFSAERPKGSFSTLEIQRTEQGDSAMYLCASSLLGDEDTEAFFGQGTRLTVV.

This clonotype was found a few times. The chain is built from TRBV10-3 and TRBJ2-1, with D hard to call. Trimming removed 4 bases at V and 6 bases at J, with 10 bases between. The germline V gene has CDR1 ENHRY and CDR2 SYGVKD. CDR3 length: 13 amino acids. CDR3 coding DNA: TGTGCCATCAGTGGGAACAACCGCAATGAGCAGTTCTTC. Translation gives CAISGNNRNEQFF.

This clonotype was seen many times. The chain recombines TRBV6-2 or TRBV6-3 with TRBJ2-4; TRBD2 might be the D (5 bases). Germline lookup yields CDR1 MNHEY and CDR2 SVGEGT. CDR3 length: 13 residues. Trimming removed 7 bases from V and 8 bases from J, with 15 bases in between. CDR3 sequence (DNA): TGTGCCAGCATGCGGGCCGAGGTTGACATTCAGTACTTC. This gives the protein CASMRAEVDIQYF.

V and J are TRBV4-3 and TRBJ2-7, with TRBD1 matching 9 bases. The V and J ends lost 1 base and 5 bases, in that order; junction bases with no gene match: 6. This CDR3 is built from 15 residues. Germline V CDR1 and CDR2: LGHNA, YSLEER. The CDR3 region is CASSQAGTGRNEQYF. Here the CDR3 DNA reads TGCGCCAGCAGCCAAGCCGGGACAGGGAGGAACGAGCAGTACTTC.

The chain has TRBV2 and TRBJ2-5, with D possibly matching TRBD1 (5 bases). V lost 3 bases and J 5 bases, leaving 19 bases between the germline ends. CDR1 is SNHLY, CDR2 FYNNEI, per germline. The CDR3 is 16 residues long. The CDR3: CASSDWAGQSPETQYF. The CDR3 DNA follows: TGTGCCAGCAGTGATTGGGCAGGGCAGTCTCCGGAGACCCAGTACTTC.

This clonotype was counted a few times. This CDR3 fails to terminate in the conserved phenylalanine or tryptophan, so it likely reflects a read error. The rearrangement joins TRBV5-1 to TRBJ2-3, with D hard to call. This CDR3 is built from 13 residues. Trimming took off 1 base at V and 1 base at J, with 4 bases between the two ends. The V gene's germline CDR1 is SGHRS and CDR2 YFSETQ. For the CDR3, the DNA is TGCGCCAGCAGCTTGCTTGGCACAGATACGCAGTATCTT. This gives the protein CASSLLGTDTQYL.

This clonotype occurred many times. This chain links TRBV12-3 or TRBV12-4 with TRBJ2-5; TRBD2 might be the D (6 bases). The CDR3 has 14 residues. Between the trimmed V and J ends, which lost 4 bases and 7 bases, there was a span of 16 bases. CDR3 nucleotide sequence: TGTGCCAGCAGTTGGGACTCCCGATTGGGGACCCAGTACTTC. This encodes CASSWDSRLGTQYF.